The clone carrying this T cell receptor beta chain was detected ten times or more. The antigen is unknown. Through Arm-PCR of CDR3 regions and iRepertoire HTBI primers, TCR beta libraries were built. MiXCR, run by TCRdb on the multiplex PCR reads, gives a single entry per CDR3 protein. Here the sample spans 350,000 to 500,000 distinct CDR3 sequences, about 17% being singletons. The record originates from a study of regulatory T cells in long-lasting Graves disease. This CDR3 spans 17 amino acids. The V gene's germline CDR1 is KGHSH and CDR2 LQKENI. J was trimmed by 2 bases and V by 0 bases; bases with no gene match: 6. General study findings and limits: When disease was persistent, TRBV28, TRBJ1-2 and TRBJ2-5 were the favored segments.

Time point defined: newly diagnosed GD, antithyroid drugs for less than 3 months. There was RNA extracted from PBMCs, and the TCR library was made from it. The same specimen was also included in a second study, on T cells in Graves' hyperthyroidism and ophthalmopathy. That work adds: Lactation, pregnancy, other autoimmune disease or uncontrolled infection led to exclusion of patients. In the first-round RT-PCR of the TCR CDR3, the HTBI primer set was used. Most thyroid clonotypes that were expanded above 0.001 also turned up in blood.

This chain uses TRBV18 with TRBJ2-3; 9 bases are a match to TRBD2. This TCR derives from a woman between 25 and 40 years old with Graves disease. The source was peripheral blood mononuclear cells (PBMCs), collected at new diagnosis, from a patient treated with antithyroid drugs. CDR3 sequence (DNA): TGTGCCAGCTCACCACCGAGCTTAGCGGGAGCCACAGATACGCAGTATTTT. The encoded protein is CASSPPSLAGATDTQYF. Together with reference TRBV18 and TRBJ2-3, the CDR3 gives the full variable domain: NAGVMQNPRHLVRRRGQEARLRCSPMKGHSHVYWYRQLPEEGLKFMVYLQKENIIDESGMPKERFSAEFPKEGPSILRIQQVVRGDSAAYFCASSPPSLAGATDTQYFGPGTRLTVL.